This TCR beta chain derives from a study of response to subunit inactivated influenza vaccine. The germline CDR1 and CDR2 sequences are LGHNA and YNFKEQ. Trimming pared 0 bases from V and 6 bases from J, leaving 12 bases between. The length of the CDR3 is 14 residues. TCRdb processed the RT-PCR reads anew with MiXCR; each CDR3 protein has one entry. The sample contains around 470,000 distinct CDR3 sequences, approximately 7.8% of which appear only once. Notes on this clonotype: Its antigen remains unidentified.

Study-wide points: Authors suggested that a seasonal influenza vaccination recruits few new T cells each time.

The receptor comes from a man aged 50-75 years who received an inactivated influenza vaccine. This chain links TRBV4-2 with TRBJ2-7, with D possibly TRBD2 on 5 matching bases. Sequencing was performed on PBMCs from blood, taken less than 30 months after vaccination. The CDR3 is CASSQDWELGEQYF. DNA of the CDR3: TGTGCCAGCAGCCAAGATTGGGAGTTGGGCGAGCAGTACTTC.